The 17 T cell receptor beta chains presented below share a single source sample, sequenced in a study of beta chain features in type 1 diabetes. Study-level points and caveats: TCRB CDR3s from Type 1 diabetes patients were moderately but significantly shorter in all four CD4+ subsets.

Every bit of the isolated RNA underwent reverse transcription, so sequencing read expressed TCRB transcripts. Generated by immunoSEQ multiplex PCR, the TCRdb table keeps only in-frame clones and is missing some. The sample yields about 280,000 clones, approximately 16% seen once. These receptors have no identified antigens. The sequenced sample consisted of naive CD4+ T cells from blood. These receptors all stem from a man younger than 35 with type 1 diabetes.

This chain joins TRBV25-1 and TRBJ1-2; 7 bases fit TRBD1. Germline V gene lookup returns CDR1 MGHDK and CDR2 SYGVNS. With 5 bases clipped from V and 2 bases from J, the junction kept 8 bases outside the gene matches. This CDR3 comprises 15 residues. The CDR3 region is CASSPPQTGNYGYTF. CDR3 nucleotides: TGTGCCAGCAGTCCCCCCCAGACAGGGAACTATGGCTACACCTTC.

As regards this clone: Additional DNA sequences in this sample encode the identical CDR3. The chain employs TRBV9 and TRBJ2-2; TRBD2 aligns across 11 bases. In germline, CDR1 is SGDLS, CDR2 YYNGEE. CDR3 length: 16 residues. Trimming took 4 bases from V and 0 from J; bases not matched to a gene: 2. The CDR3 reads CASSLAGGTNTGELFF. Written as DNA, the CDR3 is TGTGCCAGCAGCCTAGCGGGGGGAACGAACACCGGGGAGCTGTTTTTT.

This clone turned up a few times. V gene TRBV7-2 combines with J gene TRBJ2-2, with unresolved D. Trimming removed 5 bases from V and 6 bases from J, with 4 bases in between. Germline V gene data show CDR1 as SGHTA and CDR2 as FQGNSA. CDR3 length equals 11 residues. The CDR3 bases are TGTGCCAGCAGCGGCCCCGGGGAGCTGTTTTTT. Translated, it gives CASSGPGELFF.

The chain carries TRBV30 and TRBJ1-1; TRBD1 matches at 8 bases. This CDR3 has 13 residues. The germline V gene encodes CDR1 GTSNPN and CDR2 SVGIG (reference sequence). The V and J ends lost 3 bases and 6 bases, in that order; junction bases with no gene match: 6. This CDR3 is CAWRGQGWSEAFF. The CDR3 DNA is TGTGCCTGGAGAGGACAGGGTTGGTCTGAAGCTTTCTTT.

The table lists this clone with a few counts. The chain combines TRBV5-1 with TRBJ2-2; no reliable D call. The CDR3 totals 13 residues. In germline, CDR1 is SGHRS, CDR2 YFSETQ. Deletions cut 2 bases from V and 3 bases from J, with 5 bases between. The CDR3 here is CASSLLYTGELFF. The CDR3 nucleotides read TGCGCCAGCAGCTTACTTTACACCGGGGAGCTGTTTTTT.

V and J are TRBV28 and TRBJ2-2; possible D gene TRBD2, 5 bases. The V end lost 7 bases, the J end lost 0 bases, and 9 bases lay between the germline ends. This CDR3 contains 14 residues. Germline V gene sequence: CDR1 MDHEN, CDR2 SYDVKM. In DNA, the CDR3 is TGTGCCAGCATCCGGGGTTCGAACACCGGGGAGCTGTTTTTT. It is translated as CASIRGSNTGELFF.

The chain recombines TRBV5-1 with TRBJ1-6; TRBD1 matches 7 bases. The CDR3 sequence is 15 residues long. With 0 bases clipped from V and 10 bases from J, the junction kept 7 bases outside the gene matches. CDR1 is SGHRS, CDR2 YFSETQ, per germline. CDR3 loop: CASSLDGQVGSPLHF. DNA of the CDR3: TGCGCCAGCAGCTTGGATGGACAGGTGGGCTCACCCCTCCACTTT.

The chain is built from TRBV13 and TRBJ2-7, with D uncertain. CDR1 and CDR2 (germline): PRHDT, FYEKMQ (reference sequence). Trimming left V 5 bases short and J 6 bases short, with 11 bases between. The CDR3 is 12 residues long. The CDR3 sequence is CASSGSTTEQYF. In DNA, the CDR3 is TGTGCCAGCAGCGGATCTACTACCGAGCAGTACTTC.

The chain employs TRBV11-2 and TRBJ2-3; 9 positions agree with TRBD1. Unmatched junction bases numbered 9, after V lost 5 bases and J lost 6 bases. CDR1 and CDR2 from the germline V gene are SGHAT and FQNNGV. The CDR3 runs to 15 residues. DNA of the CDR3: TGTGCCAGCAGCCCAGGGACAGGGAGGTCGGATACGCAGTATTTT. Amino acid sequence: CASSPGTGRSDTQYF.

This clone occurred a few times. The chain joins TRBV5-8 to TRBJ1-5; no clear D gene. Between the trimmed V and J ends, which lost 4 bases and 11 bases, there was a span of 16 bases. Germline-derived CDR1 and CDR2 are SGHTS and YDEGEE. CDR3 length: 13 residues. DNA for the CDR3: TGTGCCAGCAGCCCACCTGTGGTTTCAGCCCAGCATTTT. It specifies CASSPPVVSAQHF.

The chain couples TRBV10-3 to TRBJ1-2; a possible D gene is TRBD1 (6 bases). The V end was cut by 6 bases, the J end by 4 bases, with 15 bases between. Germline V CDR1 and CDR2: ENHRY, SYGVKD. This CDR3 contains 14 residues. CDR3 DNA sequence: TGTGCCATCAGCGTAGATGGACAGAGCTATGGCTACACCTTC. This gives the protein CAISVDGQSYGYTF.

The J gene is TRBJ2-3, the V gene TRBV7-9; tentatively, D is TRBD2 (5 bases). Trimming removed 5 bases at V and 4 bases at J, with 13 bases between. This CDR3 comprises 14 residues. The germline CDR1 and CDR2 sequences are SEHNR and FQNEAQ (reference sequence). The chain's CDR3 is CASSARRSADTQYF. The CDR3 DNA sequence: TGTGCCAGCAGCGCCAGGAGGTCGGCAGATACGCAGTATTTT.

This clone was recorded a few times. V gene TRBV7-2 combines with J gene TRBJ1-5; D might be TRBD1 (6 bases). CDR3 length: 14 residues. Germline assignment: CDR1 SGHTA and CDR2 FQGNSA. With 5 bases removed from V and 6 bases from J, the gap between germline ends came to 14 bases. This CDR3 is CASSPLQGSQPQHF. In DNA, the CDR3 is TGTGCCAGCAGCCCATTACAGGGCAGTCAGCCCCAGCATTTT.

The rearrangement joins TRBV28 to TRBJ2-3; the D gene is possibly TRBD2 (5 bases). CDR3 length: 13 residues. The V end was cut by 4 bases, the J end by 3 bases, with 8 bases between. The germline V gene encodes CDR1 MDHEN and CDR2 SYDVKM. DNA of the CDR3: TGTGCCAGCAGTTATCCGGGGACAGATACGCAGTATTTT. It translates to CASSYPGTDTQYF.

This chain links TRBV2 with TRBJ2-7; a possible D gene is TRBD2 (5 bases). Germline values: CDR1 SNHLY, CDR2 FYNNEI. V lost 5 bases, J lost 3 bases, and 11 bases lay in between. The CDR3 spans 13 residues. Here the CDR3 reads CASSKRAFYEQYF. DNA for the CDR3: TGTGCCAGCAGTAAGAGGGCCTTCTACGAGCAGTACTTC.

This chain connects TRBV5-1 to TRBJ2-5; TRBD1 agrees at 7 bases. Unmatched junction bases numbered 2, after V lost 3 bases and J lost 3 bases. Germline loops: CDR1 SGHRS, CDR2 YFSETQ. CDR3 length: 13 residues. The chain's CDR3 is CASSSTGEETQYF. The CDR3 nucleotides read TGCGCCAGCAGCTCCACAGGGGAAGAGACCCAGTACTTC.

CDR3 residues: CASSLGTSGFYTYEQYF. CDR3 coding DNA: TGTGCCAGCAGCTTAGGCACTAGCGGATTCTATACCTACGAGCAGTACTTC. The V and J genes are TRBV7-9 and TRBJ2-7, with TRBD2 matching 8 bases. There are 17 residues in the CDR3. The germline gives CDR1 SEHNR, CDR2 FQNEAQ (reference sequence). J lost 2 bases, V lost 1 base, and 10 bases had no gene match.